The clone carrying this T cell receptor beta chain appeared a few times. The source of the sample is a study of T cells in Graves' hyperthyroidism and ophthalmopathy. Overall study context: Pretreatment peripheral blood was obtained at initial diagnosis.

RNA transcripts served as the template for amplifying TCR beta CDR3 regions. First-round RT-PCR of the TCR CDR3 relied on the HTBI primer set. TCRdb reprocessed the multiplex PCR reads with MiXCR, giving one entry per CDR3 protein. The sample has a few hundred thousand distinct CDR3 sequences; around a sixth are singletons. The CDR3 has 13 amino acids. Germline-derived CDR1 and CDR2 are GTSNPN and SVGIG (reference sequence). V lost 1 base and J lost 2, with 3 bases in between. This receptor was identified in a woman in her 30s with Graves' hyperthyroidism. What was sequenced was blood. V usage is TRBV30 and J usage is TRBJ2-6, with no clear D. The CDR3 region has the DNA TGTGCCTGGAGTGGCACTGGGGCCAACGTCCTGACTTTC. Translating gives CAWSGTGANVLTF.